Presented here are 11 T cell receptor beta chains from one specimen sequenced in a study of graft-versus-host responses after intestinal transplantation. Produced via immunoSEQ multiplex PCR; TCRdb's table is partial and in-frame only. The table shows tens of thousands of clones, with approximately 92% occurring only once. The sequencing here drew on PBMCs, taken more than 62 days after intestinal transplantation. The receptors were sampled from a human patient who received an intestinal transplant, so some T cells may come from the graft donor.

In this sample, this clone turned up once. The rearrangement links TRBV7-8 to TRBJ2-7; no clear D. This CDR3 region has 14 residues. Germline CDR1 and CDR2: SGHVS and FQNEAQ. Trimming cost V 3 bases and J 0 bases, with 9 bases left between them. CDR3 in amino acids: CASSFSGFSYEQYF. DNA for the CDR3: TGTGCCAGCAGCTTTTCCGGGTTCTCCTACGAGCAGTACTTC.

This chain joins TRBV4-1 and TRBJ2-7, with TRBD1 matching 8 bases. Trimming at V came to 1 base and at J to 6 bases, leaving 8 bases not matched to a gene. The CDR3 is made up of 15 amino acids. Germline CDR1 and CDR2: MGHRA and YSYEKL. CDR3 loop: CASSQGLQGAGEQYF. The CDR3, as DNA: TGCGCCAGCAGCCAAGGCCTCCAGGGGGCTGGCGAGCAGTACTTC.

This chain's CDR3 is CASGVDINEQFF. The CDR3 DNA sequence: TGCGCCAGCGGGGTGGATATCAATGAGCAGTTCTTC. The chain uses TRBV10-2 and TRBJ2-1; D not certain. V dropped 8 bases and J dropped 6 bases, with 11 bases sitting between them. The CDR3 length is 12 residues. Germline lookup yields CDR1 WSHSY and CDR2 SAAADI.

This chain connects TRBV19 to TRBJ2-7; D remains ambiguous. Germline lookup yields CDR1 LNHDA and CDR2 SQIVND (reference sequence). The CDR3 runs 14 residues. Trimming cost V 3 bases and J 2 bases, with 11 bases left between them. The CDR3: CASSMSGFTYEQYF. CDR3 nucleotide sequence: TGTGCCAGTAGTATGAGTGGTTTTACCTACGAGCAGTACTTC.

The chain is built from TRBV4-3 and TRBJ2-6; D is ambiguous. The V end lost 0 bases, the J end lost 1 base, and 7 bases lay between the germline ends. Germline CDR1 LGHNA, CDR2 YSLEER. This CDR3 has 16 amino acids. CDR3 sequence reads: CASSQDIQSGANVLTF. The CDR3 nucleotides read TGCGCCAGCAGCCAAGATATCCAGTCTGGGGCCAACGTCCTGACTTTC.

The CDR3: CATIKPSEAFF. CDR3 nucleotides: TGTGCCACGATCAAACCCTCTGAAGCTTTCTTT. The chain couples TRBV2 to TRBJ1-1, with no clear D. Trimming cost V 10 bases and J 6 bases, with 12 bases left between them. This CDR3 has 11 amino acids. The germline V gene has CDR1 SNHLY and CDR2 FYNNEI.

The CDR3 reads CASSGRQNEKLFF. The CDR3 DNA follows: TGTGCCAGCTCGGGAAGGCAGAATGAAAAACTGTTTTTT. The genes are TRBV18 and TRBJ1-4; D gene uncertain. Trimming left V 6 bases short and J 5 bases short, with 10 bases between. Germline assignment: CDR1 KGHSH and CDR2 LQKENI. The CDR3 sequence is 13 residues long.

V usage is TRBV6-1 and J usage is TRBJ2-1; a possible D gene is TRBD2 (5 bases). The CDR3 is made up of 13 amino acids. V was pared by 4 bases and J by 3 bases, with 7 bases between. Germline values: CDR1 MNHNS, CDR2 SASEGT. The CDR3 loop is CASSGTHYNEQFF. In DNA form, the CDR3 reads TGTGCCAGCAGTGGGACTCACTACAATGAGCAGTTCTTC.

For the CDR3, the DNA is TGTGCCAGCAGTGGGCCGGGTCGCTACGAGCAGTACTTC. Residues: CASSGPGRYEQYF. The J gene is TRBJ2-5, the V gene TRBV6-1; unclear D gene. The DNA end favors TRBJ2-7, so the J call may be wrong. The CDR3 has 13 amino acids. Germline loops: CDR1 MNHNS, CDR2 SASEGT.

J is TRBJ2-2 and V is TRBV19; possible D gene TRBD1, 5 bases. Per the germline V gene, CDR1 is LNHDA and CDR2 is SQIVND (reference sequence). The CDR3 loop spans 16 amino acids. The V end was cut by 2 bases, the J end by 4 bases, with 14 bases between. The CDR3 DNA is TGTGCCAGTAGTATACTAGGCAGGGTAGCCACCGGGGAGCTGTTTTTT. Protein product: CASSILGRVATGELFF.

The chain employs TRBV9 and TRBJ2-3; D not resolved. Per germline, CDR1 SGDLS and CDR2 YYNGEE. This CDR3 has 16 residues. V was shortened by 1 base and J by 0 bases, with 12 bases between the two germline ends. Here the CDR3 DNA reads TGTGCCAGCAGCGTACTCAGCCGTCCTAGCACAGATACGCAGTATTTT. It is translated as CASSVLSRPSTDTQYF.